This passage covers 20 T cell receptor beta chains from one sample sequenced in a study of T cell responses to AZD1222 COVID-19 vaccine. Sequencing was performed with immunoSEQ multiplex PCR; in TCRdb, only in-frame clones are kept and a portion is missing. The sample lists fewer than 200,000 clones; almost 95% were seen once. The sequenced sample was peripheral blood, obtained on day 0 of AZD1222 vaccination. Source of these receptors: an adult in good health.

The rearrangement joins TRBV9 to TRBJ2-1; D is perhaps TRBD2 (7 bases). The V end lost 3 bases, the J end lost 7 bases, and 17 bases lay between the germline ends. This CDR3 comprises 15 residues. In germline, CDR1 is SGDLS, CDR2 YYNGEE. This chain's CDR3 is CASSAVGGGTNEQFF. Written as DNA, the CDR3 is TGTGCCAGCAGCGCCGTAGGGGGGGGCACTAATGAGCAGTTCTTC.

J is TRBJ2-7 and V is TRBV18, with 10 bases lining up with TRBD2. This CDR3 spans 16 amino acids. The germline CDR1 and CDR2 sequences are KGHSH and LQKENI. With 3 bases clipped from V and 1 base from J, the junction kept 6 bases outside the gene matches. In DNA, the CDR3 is TGTGCCAGCTCACCCCGGACTAGCGGTGTATCCTACGAGCAGTACTTC. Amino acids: CASSPRTSGVSYEQYF.

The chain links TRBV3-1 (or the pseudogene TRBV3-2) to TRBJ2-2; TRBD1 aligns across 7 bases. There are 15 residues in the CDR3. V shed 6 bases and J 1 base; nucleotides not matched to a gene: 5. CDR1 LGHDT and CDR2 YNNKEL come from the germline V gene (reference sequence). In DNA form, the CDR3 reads TGTGCCAGCAGGGCCGGGACAGTGAACACCGGGGAGCTGTTTTTT. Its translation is CASRAGTVNTGELFF.

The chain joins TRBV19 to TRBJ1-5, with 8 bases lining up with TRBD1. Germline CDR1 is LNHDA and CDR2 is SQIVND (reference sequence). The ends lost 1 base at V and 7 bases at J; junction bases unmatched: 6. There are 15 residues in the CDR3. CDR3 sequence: CASSIGRQGYQPQHF. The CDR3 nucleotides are TGTGCCAGTAGTATAGGGCGACAGGGGTACCAGCCCCAGCATTTT.

The CDR3 spells CAWSYNGSPLHF. For the CDR3, the DNA is TGTGCCTGGAGTTACAACGGTTCACCCCTCCACTTT. The V call is TRBV30, the J call TRBJ1-6, with unresolved D. The CDR3 is made up of 12 amino acids. From germline, CDR1 is GTSNPN and CDR2 SVGIG (reference sequence). The V gene lost 2 bases and the J gene lost 9 bases, with 8 bases spanning the gap.

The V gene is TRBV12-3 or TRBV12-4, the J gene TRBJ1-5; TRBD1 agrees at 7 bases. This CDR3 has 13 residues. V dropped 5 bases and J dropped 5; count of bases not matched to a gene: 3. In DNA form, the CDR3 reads TGTGCCAGCAGTGACACAGGGGATCAGCCCCAGCATTTT. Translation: CASSDTGDQPQHF.

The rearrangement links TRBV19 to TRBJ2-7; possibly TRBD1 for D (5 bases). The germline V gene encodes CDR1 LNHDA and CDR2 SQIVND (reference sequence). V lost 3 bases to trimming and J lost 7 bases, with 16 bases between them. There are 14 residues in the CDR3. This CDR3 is CASSISSTGWEQYF. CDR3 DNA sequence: TGTGCCAGTAGTATTTCCTCCACAGGTTGGGAGCAGTACTTC.

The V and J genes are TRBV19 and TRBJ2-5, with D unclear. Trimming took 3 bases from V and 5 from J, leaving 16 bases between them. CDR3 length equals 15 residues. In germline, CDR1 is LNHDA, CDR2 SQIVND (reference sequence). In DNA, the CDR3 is TGTGCCAGTAGTATGATAGGCTCCTTCGGGGAGACCCAGTACTTC. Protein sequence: CASSMIGSFGETQYF.

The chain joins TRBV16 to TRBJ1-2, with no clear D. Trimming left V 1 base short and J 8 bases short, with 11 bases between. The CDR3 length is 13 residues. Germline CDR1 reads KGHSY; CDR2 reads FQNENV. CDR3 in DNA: TGTGCCAGCAGCCAATATCCTCAGGAGGGCTACACCTTC. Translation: CASSQYPQEGYTF.

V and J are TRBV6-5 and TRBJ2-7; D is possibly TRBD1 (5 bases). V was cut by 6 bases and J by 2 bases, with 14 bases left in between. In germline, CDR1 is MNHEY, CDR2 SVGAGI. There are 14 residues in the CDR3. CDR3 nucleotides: TGTGCCAGCAGCCGATCTGACAGAACCTACGAGCAGTACTTC. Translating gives CASSRSDRTYEQYF.

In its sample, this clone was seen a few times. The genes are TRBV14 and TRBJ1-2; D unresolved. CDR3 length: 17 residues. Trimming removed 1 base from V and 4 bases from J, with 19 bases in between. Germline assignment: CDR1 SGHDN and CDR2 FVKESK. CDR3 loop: CASSQGAPGGVGYGYTF. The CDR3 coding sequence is TGTGCCAGCAGCCAAGGGGCCCCCGGAGGAGTCGGCTATGGCTACACCTTC.

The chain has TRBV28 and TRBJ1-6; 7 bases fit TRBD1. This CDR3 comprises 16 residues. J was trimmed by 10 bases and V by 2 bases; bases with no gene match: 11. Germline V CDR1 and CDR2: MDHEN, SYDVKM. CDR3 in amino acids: CASSLPGTAQGSPLHF. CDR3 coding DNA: TGTGCCAGCAGTTTACCCGGGACAGCTCAGGGGTCACCCCTCCACTTT.

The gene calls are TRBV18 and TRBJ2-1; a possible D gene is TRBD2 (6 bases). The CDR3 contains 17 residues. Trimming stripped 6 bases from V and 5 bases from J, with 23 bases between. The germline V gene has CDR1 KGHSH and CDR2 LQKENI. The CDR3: CASSMPPGLALNNEQFF. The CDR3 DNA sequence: TGTGCCAGCTCTATGCCTCCGGGACTCGCTCTCAACAATGAGCAGTTCTTC. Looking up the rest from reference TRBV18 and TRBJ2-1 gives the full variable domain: NAGVMQNPRHLVRRRGQEARLRCSPMKGHSHVYWYRQLPEEGLKFMVYLQKENIIDESGMPKERFSAEFPKEGPSILRIQQVVRGDSAAYFCASSMPPGLALNNEQFFGPGTRLTVL.

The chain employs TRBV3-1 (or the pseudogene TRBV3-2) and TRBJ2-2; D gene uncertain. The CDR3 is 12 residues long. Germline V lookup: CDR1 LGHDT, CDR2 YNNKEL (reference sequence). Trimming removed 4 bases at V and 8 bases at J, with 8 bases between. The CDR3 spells CASSPRRGELFF. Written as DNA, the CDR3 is TGTGCCAGCAGCCCCCGCAGAGGGGAGCTGTTTTTT.

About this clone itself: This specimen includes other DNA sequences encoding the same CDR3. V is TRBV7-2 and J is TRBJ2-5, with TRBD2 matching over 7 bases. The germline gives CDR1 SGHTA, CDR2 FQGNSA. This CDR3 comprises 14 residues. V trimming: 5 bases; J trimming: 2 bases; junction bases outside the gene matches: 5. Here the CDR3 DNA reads TGTGCCAGCAGCCCGATGGGGGGGCAAGAGACCCAGTACTTC. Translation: CASSPMGGQETQYF.

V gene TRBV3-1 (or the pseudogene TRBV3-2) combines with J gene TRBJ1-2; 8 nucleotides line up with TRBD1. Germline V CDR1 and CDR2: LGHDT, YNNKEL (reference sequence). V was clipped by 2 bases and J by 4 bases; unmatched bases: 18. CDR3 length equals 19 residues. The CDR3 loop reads CASSQRQWTGKRNLYGYTF. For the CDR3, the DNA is TGTGCCAGCAGCCAACGGCAGTGGACAGGGAAACGTAACCTCTATGGCTACACCTTC.

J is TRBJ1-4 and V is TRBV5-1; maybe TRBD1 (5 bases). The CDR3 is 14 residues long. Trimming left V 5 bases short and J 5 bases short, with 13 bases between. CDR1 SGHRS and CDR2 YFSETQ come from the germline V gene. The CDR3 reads CASSPGTWNEKLFF. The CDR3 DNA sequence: TGCGCCAGCAGTCCCGGGACTTGGAATGAAAAACTGTTTTTT.

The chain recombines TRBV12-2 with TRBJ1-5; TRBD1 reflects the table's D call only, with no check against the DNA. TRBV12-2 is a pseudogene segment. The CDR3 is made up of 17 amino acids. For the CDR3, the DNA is TGTGCAAGTCGCTCTAACAGGGGGCGGGCTTGCAATCAGCCCCAGCATTTT. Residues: CASRSNRGRACNQPQHF.

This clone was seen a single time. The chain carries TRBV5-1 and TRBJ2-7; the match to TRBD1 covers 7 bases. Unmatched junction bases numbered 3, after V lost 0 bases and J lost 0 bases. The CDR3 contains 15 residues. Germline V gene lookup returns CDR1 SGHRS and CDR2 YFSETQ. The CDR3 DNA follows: TGCGCCAGCAGCTTGGTGTGGGACAGCTCCTACGAGCAGTACTTC. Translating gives CASSLVWDSSYEQYF.

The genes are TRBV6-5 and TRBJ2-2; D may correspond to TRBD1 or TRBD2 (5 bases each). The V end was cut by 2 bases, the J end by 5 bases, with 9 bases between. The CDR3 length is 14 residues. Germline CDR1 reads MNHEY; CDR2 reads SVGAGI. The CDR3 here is CASSYGGGTGELFF. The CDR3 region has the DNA TGTGCCAGCAGTTACGGTGGGGGAACCGGGGAGCTGTTTTTT.